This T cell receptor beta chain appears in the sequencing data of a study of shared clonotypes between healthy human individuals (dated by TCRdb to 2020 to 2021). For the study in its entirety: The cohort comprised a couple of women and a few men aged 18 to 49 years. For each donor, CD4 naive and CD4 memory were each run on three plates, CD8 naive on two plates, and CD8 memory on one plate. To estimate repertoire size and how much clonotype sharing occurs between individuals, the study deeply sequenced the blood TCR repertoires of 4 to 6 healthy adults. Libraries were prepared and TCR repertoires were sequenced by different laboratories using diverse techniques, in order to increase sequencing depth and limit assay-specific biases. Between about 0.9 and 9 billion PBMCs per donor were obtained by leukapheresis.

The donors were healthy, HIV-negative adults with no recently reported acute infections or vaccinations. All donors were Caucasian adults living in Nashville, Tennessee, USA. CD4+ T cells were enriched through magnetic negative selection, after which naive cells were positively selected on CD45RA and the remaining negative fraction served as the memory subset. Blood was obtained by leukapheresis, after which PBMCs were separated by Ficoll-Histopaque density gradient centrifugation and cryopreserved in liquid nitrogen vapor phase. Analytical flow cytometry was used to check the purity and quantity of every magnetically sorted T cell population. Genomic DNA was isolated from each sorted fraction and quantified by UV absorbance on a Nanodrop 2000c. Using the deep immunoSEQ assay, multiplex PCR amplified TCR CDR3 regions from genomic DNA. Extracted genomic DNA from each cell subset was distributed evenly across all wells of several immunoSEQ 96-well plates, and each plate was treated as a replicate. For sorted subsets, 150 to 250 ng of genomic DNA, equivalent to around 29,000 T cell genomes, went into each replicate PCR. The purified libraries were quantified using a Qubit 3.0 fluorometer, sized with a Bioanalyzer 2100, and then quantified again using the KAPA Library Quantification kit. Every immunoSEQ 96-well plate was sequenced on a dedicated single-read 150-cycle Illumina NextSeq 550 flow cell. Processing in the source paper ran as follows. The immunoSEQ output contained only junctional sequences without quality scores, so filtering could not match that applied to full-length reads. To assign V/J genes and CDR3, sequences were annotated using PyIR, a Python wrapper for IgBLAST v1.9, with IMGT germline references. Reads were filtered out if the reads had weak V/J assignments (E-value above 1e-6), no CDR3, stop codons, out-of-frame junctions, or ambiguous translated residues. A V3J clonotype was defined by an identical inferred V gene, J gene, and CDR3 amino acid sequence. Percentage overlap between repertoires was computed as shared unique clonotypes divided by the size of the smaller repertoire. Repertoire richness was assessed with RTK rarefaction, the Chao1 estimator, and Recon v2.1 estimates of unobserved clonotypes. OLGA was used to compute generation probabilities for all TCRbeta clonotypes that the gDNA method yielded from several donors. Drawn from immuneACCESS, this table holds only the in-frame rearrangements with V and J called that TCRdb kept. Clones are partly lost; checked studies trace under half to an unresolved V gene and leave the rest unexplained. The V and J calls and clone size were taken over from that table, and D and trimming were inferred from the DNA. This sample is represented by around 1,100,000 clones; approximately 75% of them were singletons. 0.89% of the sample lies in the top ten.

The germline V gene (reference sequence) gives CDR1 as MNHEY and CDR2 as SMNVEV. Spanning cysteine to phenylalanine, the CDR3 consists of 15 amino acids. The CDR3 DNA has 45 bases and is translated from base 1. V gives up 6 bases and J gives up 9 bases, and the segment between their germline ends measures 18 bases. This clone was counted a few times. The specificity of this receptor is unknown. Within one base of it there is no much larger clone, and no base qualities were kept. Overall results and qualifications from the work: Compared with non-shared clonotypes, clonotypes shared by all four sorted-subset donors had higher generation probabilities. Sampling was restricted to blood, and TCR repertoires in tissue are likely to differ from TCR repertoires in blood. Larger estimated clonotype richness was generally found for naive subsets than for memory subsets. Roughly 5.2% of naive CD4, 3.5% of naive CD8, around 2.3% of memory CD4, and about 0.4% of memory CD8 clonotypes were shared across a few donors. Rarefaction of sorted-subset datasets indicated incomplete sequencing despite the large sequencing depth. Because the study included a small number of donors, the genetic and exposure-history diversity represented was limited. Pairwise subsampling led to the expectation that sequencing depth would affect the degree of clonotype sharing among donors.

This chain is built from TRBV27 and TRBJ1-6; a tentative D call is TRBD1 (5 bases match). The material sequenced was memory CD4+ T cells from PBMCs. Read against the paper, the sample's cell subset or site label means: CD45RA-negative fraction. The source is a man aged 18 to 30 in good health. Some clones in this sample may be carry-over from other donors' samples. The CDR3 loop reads CASSPDRTMRSPLHF. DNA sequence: TGTGCCAGCAGCCCAGACAGAACTATGCGTTCACCCCTCCACTTT.